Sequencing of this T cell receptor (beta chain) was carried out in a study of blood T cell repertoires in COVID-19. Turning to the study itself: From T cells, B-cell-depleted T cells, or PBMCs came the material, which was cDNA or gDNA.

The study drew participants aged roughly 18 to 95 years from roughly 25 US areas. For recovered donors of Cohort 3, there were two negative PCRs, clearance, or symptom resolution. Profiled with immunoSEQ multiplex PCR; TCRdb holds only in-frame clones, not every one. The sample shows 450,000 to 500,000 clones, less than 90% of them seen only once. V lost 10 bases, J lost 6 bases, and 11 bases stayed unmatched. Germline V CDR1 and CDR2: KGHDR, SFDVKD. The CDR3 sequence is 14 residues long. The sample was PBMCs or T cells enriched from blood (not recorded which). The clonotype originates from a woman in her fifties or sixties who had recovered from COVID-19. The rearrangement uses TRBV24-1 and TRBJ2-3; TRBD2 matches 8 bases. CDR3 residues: CATSTGGHGDTQYF. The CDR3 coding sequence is TGTGCCACTTCTACGGGGGGGCATGGGGATACGCAGTATTTT.